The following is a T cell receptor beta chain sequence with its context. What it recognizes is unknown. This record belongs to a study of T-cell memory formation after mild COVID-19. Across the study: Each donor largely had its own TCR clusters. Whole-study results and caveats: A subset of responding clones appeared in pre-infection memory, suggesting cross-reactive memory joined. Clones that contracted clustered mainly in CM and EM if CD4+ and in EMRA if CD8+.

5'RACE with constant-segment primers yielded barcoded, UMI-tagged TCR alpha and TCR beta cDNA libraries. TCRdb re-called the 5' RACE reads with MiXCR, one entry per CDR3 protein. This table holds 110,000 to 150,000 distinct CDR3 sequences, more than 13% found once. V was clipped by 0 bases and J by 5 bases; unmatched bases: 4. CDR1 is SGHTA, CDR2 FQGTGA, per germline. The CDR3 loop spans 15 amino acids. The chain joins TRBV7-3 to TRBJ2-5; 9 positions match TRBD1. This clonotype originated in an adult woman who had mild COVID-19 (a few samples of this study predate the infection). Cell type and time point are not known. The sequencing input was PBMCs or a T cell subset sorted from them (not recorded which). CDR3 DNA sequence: TGTGCCAGCAGCTTAACAGGGACAGGGATTGAGACCCAGTACTTC. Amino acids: CASSLTGTGIETQYF. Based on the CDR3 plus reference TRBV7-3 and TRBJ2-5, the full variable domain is GAGVSQTPSNKVTEKGKYVELRCDPISGHTALYWYRQSLGQGPEFLIYFQGTGAADDSGLPNDRFFAVRPEGSVSTLKIQRTERGDSAVYLCASSLTGTGIETQYFGPGTRLLVL.